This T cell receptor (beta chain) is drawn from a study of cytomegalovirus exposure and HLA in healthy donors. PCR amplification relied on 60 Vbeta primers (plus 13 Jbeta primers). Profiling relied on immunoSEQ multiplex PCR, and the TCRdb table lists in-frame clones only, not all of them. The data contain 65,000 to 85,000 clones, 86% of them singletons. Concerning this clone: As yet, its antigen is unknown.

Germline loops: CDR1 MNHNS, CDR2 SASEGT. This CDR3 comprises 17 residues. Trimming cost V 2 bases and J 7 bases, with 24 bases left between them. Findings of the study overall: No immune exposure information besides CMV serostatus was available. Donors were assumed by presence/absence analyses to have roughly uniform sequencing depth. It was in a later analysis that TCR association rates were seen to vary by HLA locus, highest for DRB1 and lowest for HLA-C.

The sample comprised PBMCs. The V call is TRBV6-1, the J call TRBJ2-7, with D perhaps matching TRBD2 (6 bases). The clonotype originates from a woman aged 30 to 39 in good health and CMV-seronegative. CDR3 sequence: CASSEMGAVGTGLEQYF. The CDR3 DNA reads TGTGCCAGCAGTGAAATGGGAGCGGTAGGGACTGGTCTTGAGCAGTACTTC.